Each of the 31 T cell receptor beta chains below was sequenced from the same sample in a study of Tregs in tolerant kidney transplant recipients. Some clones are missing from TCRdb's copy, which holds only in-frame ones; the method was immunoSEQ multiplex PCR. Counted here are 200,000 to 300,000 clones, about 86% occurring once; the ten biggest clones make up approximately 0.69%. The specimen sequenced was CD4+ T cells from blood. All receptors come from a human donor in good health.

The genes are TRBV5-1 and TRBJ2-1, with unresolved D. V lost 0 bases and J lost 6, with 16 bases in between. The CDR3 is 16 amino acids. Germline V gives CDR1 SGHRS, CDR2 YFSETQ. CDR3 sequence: CASSLAGPLVSNEQFF. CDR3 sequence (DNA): TGCGCCAGCAGCTTGGCCGGGCCTCTTGTGTCCAATGAGCAGTTCTTC. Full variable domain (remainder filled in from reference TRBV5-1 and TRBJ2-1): KAGVTQTPRYLIKTRGQQVTLSCSPISGHRSVSWYQQTPGQGLQFLFEYFSETQRNKGNFPGRFSGRQFSNSRSEMNVSTLELGDSALYLCASSLAGPLVSNEQFFGPGTRLTVL.

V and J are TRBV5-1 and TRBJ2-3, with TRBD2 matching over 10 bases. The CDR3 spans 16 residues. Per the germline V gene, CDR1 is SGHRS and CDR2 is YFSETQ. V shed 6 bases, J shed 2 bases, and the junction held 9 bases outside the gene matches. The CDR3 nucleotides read TGCGCCAGCACCCTCCCTAGCGGGAGAATCACAGATACGCAGTATTTT. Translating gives CASTLPSGRITDTQYF. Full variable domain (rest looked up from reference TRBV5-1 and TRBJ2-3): KAGVTQTPRYLIKTRGQQVTLSCSPISGHRSVSWYQQTPGQGLQFLFEYFSETQRNKGNFPGRFSGRQFSNSRSEMNVSTLELGDSALYLCASTLPSGRITDTQYFGPGTRLTVL.

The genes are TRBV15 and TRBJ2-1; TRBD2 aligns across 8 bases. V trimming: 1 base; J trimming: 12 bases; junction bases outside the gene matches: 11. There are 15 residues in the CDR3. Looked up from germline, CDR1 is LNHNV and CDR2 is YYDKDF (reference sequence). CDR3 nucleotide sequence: TGTGCCACCAGCAGAGTGACTAGCGCCTTAACGGGGCAGTTCTTC. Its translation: CATSRVTSALTGQFF.

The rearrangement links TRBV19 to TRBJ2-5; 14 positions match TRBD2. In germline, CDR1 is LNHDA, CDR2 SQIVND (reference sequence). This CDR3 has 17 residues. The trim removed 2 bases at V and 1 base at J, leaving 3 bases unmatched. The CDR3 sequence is CASSIRLAGGGQETQYF. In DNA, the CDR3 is TGTGCCAGTAGTATACGACTAGCGGGGGGGGGCCAAGAGACCCAGTACTTC. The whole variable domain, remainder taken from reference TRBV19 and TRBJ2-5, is DGGITQSPKYLFRKEGQNVTLSCEQNLNHDAMYWYRQDPGQGLRLIYYSQIVNDFQKGDIAEGYSVSREKKESFPLTVTSAQKNPTAFYLCASSIRLAGGGQETQYFGPGTRLLVL.

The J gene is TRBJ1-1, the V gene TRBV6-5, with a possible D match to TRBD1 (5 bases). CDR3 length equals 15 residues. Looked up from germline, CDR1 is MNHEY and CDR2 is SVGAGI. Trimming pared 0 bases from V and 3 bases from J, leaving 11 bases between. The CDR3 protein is CASSYSWAGDTEAFF. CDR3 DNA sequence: TGTGCCAGCAGTTACTCGTGGGCGGGGGACACTGAAGCTTTCTTT.

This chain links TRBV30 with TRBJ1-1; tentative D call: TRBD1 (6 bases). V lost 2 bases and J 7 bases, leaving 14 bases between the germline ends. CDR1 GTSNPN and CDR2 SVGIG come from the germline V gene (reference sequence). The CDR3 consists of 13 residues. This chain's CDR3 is CAWSWWGLGEAFF. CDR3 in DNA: TGTGCCTGGAGTTGGTGGGGGCTCGGTGAAGCTTTCTTT.

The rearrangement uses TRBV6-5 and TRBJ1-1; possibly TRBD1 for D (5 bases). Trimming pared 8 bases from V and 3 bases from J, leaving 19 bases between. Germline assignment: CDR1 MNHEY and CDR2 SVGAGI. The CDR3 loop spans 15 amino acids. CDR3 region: CASPSRGSVDTEAFF. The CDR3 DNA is TGTGCCAGCCCCTCGAGGGGAAGCGTAGACACTGAAGCTTTCTTT.

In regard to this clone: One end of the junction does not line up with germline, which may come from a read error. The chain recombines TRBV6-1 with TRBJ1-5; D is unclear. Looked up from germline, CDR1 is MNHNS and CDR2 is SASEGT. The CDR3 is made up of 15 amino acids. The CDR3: CASRLTMASSQPQHF. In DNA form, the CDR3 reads TGTGCCAGCAGGCTAACTATGGCCAGCAGTCAGCCCCAGCATTTT.

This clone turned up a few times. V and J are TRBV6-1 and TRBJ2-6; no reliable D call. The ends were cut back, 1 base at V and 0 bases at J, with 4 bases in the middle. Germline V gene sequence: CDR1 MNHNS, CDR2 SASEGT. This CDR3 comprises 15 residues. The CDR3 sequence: CASSEGSSGANVLTF. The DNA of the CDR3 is TGTGCCAGCAGTGAAGGCAGCTCTGGGGCCAACGTCCTGACTTTC.

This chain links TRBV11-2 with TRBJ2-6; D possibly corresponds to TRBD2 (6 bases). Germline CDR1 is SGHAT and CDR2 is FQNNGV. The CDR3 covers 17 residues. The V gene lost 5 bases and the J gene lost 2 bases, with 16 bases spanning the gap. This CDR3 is CASSPVVGGTGANVLTF. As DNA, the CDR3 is TGTGCCAGCAGCCCGGTTGTTGGGGGGACTGGGGCCAACGTCCTGACTTTC.

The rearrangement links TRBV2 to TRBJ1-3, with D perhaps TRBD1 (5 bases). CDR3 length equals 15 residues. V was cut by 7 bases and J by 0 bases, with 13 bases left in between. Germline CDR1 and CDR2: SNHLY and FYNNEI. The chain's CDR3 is CASTRQPASGNTIYF. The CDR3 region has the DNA TGTGCCAGCACGCGACAGCCTGCCTCTGGAAACACCATATATTTT. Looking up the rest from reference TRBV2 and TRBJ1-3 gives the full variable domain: EPEVTQTPSHQVTQMGQEVILRCVPISNHLYFYWYRQILGQKVEFLVSFYNNEISEKSEIFDDQFSVERPDGSNFTLKIRSTKLEDSAMYFCASTRQPASGNTIYFGEGSWLTVV.

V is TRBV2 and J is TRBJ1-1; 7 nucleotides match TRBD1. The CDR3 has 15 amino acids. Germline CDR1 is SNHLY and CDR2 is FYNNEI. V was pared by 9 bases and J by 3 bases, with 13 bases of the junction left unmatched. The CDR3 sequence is CASPLRDSRDTEAFF. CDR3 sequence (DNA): TGTGCCAGTCCCCTCCGGGACAGCAGAGACACTGAAGCTTTCTTT.

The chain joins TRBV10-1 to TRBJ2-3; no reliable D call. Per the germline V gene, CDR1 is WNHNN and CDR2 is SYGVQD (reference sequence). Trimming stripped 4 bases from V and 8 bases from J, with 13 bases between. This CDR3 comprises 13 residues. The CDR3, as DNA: TGCGCCAGCAGTGTACTTCCCGAAGGTACGCAGTATTTT. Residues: CASSVLPEGTQYF.

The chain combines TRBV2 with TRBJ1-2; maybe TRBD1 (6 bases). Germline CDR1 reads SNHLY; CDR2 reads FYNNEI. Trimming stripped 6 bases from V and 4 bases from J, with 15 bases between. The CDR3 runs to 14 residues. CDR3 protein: CASRAGVSGYGYTF. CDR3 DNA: TGTGCCAGCAGAGCAGGGGTCTCAGGCTATGGCTACACCTTC.

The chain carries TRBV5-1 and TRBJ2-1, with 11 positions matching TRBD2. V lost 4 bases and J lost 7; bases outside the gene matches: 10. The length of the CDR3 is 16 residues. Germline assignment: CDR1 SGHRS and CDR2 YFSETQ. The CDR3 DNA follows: TGCGCCAGCAGCAGGGCTTTAGCGGGAGGGGTTAATGAGCAGTTCTTC. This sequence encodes CASSRALAGGVNEQFF.

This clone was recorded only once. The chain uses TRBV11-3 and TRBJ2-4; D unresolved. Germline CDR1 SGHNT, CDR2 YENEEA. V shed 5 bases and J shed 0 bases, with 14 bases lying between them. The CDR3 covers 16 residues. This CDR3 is CASSQKAILAKNIQYF. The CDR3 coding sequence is TGTGCCAGCAGCCAGAAGGCAATCCTAGCCAAAAACATTCAGTACTTC.

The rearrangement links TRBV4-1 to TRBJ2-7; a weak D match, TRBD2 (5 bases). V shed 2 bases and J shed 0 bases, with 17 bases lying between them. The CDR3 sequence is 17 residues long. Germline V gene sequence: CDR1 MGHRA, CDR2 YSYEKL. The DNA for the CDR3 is TGCGCCAGCAGCCAAATCCTCGGGTGGGAGAGCTCCTACGAGCAGTACTTC. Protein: CASSQILGWESSYEQYF.

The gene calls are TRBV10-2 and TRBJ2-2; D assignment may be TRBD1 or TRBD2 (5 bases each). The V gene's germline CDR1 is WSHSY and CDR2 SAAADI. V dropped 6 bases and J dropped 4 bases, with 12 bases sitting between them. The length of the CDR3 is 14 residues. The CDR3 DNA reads TGCGCCAGCAGGGTGTCGGGGCGCACCGGGGAGCTGTTTTTT. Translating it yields CASRVSGRTGELFF.

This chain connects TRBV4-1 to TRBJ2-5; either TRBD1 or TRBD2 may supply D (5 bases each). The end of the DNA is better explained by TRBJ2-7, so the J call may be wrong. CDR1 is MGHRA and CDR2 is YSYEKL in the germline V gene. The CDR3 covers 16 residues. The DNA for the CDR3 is TGCGCCAGCAGCCGGGGGTTGGGACCCCTCTCCTACGAGCAGTACTTC. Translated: CASSRGLGPLSYEQYF.

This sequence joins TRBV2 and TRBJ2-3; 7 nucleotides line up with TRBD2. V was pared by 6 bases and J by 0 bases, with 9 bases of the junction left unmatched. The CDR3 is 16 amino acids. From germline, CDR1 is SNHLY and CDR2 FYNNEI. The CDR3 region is CASRLGTTPSTDTQYF. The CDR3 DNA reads TGTGCCAGCAGGCTTGGGACTACCCCTAGCACAGATACGCAGTATTTT.

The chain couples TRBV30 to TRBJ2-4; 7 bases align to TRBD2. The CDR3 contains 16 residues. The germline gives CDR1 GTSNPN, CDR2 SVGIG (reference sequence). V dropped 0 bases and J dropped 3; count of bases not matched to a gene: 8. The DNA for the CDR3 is TGTGCCTGGAGTGTACGGGGGGTCTACGACAAAAACATTCAGTACTTC. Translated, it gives CAWSVRGVYDKNIQYF.

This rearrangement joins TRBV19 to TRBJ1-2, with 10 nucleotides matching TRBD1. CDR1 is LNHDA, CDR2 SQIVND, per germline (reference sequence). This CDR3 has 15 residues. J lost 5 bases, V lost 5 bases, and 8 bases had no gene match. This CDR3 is CASSPNRDRGYGYTF. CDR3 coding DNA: TGTGCCAGTAGTCCGAACCGGGACAGGGGTTATGGCTACACCTTC.

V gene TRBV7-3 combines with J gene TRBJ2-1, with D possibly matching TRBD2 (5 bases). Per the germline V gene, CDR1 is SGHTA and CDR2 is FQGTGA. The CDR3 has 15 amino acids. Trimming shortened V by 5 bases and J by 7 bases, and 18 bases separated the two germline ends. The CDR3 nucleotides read TGTGCCAGCAGCGCTGGGCCGGGGTCTGGGAATGAGCAGTTCTTC. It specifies CASSAGPGSGNEQFF. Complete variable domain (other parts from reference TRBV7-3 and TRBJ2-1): GAGVSQTPSNKVTEKGKYVELRCDPISGHTALYWYRQSLGQGPEFLIYFQGTGAADDSGLPNDRFFAVRPEGSVSTLKIQRTERGDSAVYLCASSAGPGSGNEQFFGPGTRLTVL.

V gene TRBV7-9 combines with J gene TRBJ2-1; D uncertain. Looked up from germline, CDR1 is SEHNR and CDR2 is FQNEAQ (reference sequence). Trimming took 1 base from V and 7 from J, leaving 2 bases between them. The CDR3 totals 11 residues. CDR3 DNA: TGTGCCAGCAGCTTAGGAAATGAGCAGTTCTTC. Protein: CASSLGNEQFF.

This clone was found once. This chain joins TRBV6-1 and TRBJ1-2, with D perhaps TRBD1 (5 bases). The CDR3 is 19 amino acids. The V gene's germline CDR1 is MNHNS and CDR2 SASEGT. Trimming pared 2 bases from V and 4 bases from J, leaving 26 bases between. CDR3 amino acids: CASSESRGGRERRGYGYTF. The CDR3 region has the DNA TGTGCCAGCAGTGAATCAAGGGGAGGCAGGGAAAGGCGGGGCTATGGCTACACCTTC.

The CDR3 DNA follows: TGTGTACTTCTAGGCCCTAATGAAAAACTGTTTTTT. Translated, it gives CVLLGPNEKLFF. This chain links TRBV30 with TRBJ1-4; D is ambiguous. The CDR3 has 12 residues. The germline gives CDR1 GTSNPN, CDR2 SVGIG (reference sequence).

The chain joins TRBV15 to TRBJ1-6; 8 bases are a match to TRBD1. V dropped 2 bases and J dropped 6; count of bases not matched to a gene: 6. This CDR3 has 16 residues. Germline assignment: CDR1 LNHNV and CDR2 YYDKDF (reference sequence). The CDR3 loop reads CATSRPLDRGNSPLHF. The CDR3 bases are TGTGCCACCAGCAGACCGCTAGACAGGGGTAATTCACCCCTCCACTTT.

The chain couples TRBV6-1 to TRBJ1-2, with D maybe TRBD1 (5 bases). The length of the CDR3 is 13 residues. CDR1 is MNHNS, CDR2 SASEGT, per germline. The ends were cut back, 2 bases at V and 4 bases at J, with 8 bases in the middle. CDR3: CASSELTGYGYTF. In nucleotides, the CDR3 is TGTGCCAGCAGTGAACTTACAGGCTATGGCTACACCTTC.

CDR3 sequence reads: CASSEVSGSSGELFF. As DNA, the CDR3 is TGTGCCAGCAGTGAGGTTAGCGGGAGCTCCGGGGAGCTGTTTTTT. The V call is TRBV2, the J call TRBJ2-2; TRBD2 agrees at 9 bases. Looked up from germline, CDR1 is SNHLY and CDR2 is FYNNEI. The CDR3 sequence is 15 residues long. V dropped 3 bases and J dropped 6; count of bases not matched to a gene: 5.

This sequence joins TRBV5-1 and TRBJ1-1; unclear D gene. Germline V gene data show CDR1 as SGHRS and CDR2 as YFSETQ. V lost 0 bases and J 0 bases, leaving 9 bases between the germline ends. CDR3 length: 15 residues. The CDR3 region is CASSLEARMNTEAFF. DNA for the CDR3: TGCGCCAGCAGCTTGGAGGCCAGAATGAACACTGAAGCTTTCTTT. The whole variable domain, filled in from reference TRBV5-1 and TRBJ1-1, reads KAGVTQTPRYLIKTRGQQVTLSCSPISGHRSVSWYQQTPGQGLQFLFEYFSETQRNKGNFPGRFSGRQFSNSRSEMNVSTLELGDSALYLCASSLEARMNTEAFFGQGTRLTVV.

The CDR3 DNA follows: TGTGCCAGCAGGAAAGACAGGGGAGTCTACGAGCAGTACTTC. Encoded protein: CASRKDRGVYEQYF. The chain carries TRBV6-5 and TRBJ2-7; 8 bases agree with TRBD1. Germline V lookup: CDR1 MNHEY, CDR2 SVGAGI. The V segment lost 6 bases and the J segment 3 bases; nucleotides outside the gene matches: 7. This CDR3 is built from 14 residues.